One and the same sample provided the 18 T cell receptor beta chains below, sequenced in a study of identical twins. Each CDR3 protein is one row after TCRdb ran MiXCR on the 5' RACE reads. The table lists around 1.7 million distinct CDR3 sequences, around 33% of them singletons. The sample consisted of cord blood. These receptors were obtained from a newborn girl in good health.

This clonotype was seen only a few times. This chain uses TRBV3-1 with TRBJ2-1; D is possibly TRBD2 (5 bases). V gave up 0 bases and J gave up 3 bases, with 12 bases separating them. Germline lookup yields CDR1 LGHDT and CDR2 YNNKEL (reference sequence). This CDR3 has 16 residues. The CDR3 loop is CASSQEGGLIYNEQFF. CDR3 bases: TGTGCCAGCAGCCAAGAAGGAGGACTGATCTACAATGAGCAGTTCTTC.

The chain joins TRBV25-1 to TRBJ1-2, with D unclear. V lost 6 bases, J lost 1 base, and 12 bases lay in between. This CDR3 contains 14 residues. Germline CDR1 reads MGHDK; CDR2 reads SYGVNS. This CDR3 is CASSKNGLNYGYTF. CDR3 bases: TGTGCCAGCAGCAAAAACGGACTTAACTATGGCTACACCTTC.

The J gene is TRBJ2-1, the V gene TRBV27; D may correspond to TRBD1 or TRBD2 (5 bases each). Germline assignment: CDR1 MNHEY and CDR2 SMNVEV (reference sequence). The CDR3 runs to 13 residues. V lost 6 bases, J lost 8 bases, and 14 bases lay in between. The CDR3 DNA reads TGTGCCAGCAGACCTTCCCGGGGCCATGAGCAGTTCTTC. Its translation: CASRPSRGHEQFF.

This clonotype was observed a few times. This sequence joins TRBV11-2 and TRBJ2-7, with TRBD2 matching 13 bases. The germline V gene encodes CDR1 SGHAT and CDR2 FQNNGV. V trimming: 5 bases; J trimming: 3 bases; junction bases outside the gene matches: 7. There are 16 residues in the CDR3. Written as DNA, the CDR3 is TGTGCCAGCAGCCCACGATGGACTAGCGGGGGCTACGAGCAGTACTTC. Protein: CASSPRWTSGGYEQYF.

The chain joins TRBV12-3 or TRBV12-4 to TRBJ1-5; D is unclear. CDR3 length equals 15 residues. Trimming removed 2 bases at V and 5 bases at J, with 13 bases between. The CDR3 sequence: CASSLSSGSHQPQHF. The CDR3 DNA reads as TGTGCCAGCAGTTTAAGTTCCGGCAGCCATCAGCCCCAGCATTTT.

This clonotype was found a few times. CDR3 DNA sequence: TGTGCCAGCAGACGCGAGGGGCCCCCCTACAATGAGCAGTTCTTC. This encodes CASRREGPPYNEQFF. V gene TRBV27 combines with J gene TRBJ2-1; possibly TRBD1 or TRBD2 for D (5 bases each). The V gene lost 6 bases and the J gene lost 2 bases, with 14 bases spanning the gap. Germline V lookup: CDR1 MNHEY, CDR2 SMNVEV (reference sequence). The CDR3 is made up of 15 amino acids.

The chain combines TRBV4-2 with TRBJ2-7; 9 positions match TRBD1. This CDR3 spans 12 amino acids. J lost 6 bases, V lost 8 bases, and 5 bases had no gene match. CDR1 and CDR2 from the germline V gene are LGHNA and YNFKEQ. The CDR3 is CASRGQGGEQYF. Written as DNA, the CDR3 is TGTGCCAGCCGGGGACAGGGAGGCGAGCAGTACTTC.

The V gene is TRBV20-1, the J gene TRBJ2-3, with TRBD2 matching 8 bases. The CDR3 consists of 13 residues. Germline CDR1 is DFQATT and CDR2 is SNEGSKA (reference sequence). The V and J ends lost 7 bases and 0 bases, in that order; junction bases with no gene match: 3. CDR3 in amino acids: CSGRGGSTDTQYF. CDR3 sequence (DNA): TGCAGTGGCCGGGGGGGCAGCACAGATACGCAGTATTTT.

This chain uses TRBV7-9 with TRBJ1-1; no clear D. Trimming removed 1 base from V and 1 base from J, with 10 bases in between. Germline V gives CDR1 SEHNR, CDR2 FQNEAQ (reference sequence). The CDR3 runs to 15 residues. The chain's CDR3 is CASSLGRGENTEAFF. The CDR3 DNA sequence: TGTGCCAGCAGCTTAGGACGCGGAGAGAACACTGAAGCTTTCTTT.

This clonotype was detected ten times or more. The chain couples TRBV29-1 to TRBJ2-1; 11 bases align to TRBD2. Germline V CDR1 and CDR2: SQVTM, ANQGSEA. V lost 4 bases to trimming and J lost 6 bases; unmatched junction nucleotides: 8. The CDR3 contains 15 residues. CDR3 in amino acids: CSVAPSGGPFNEQFF. The CDR3 nucleotides are TGCAGCGTTGCCCCTAGCGGGGGGCCTTTCAATGAGCAGTTCTTC.

For this clonotype: The junction and the germline gene differ at one end; a read error may be behind it. The chain couples TRBV16 to TRBJ1-6, with D perhaps matching TRBD1 (5 bases). Germline V gene data show CDR1 as KGHSY and CDR2 as FQNENV. The CDR3 loop spans 15 amino acids. The CDR3 spells CASSQSGLGNSPPHF. The CDR3 DNA reads as TGTGCCAGCAGCCAATCGGGACTGGGGAATTCACCCCCCCACTTT. Variable domain in full (rest from reference TRBV16 and TRBJ1-6): GEEVAQTPKHLVRGEGQKAKLYCAPIKGHSYVFWYQQVLKNEFKFLISFQNENVFDETGMPKERFSAKCLPNSPCSLEIQATKLEDSAVYFCASSQSGLGNSPPHFGNGTRLTVT.

The gene calls are TRBV6-1 and TRBJ2-3; D possibly uses TRBD1 or TRBD2 (6 bases each). V was clipped by 6 bases and J by 1 base, with 14 bases between them. Per the germline V gene, CDR1 is MNHNS and CDR2 is SASEGT. This CDR3 region has 15 residues. CDR3 sequence (DNA): TGTGCCAGCAGGGGGGGCGGCGGCGGCACAGATACGCAGTATTTT. Encoded protein: CASRGGGGGTDTQYF.

This clonotype occurred many times. This chain joins TRBV6-2 or TRBV6-3 and TRBJ1-2; TRBD1 aligns across 8 bases. V lost 4 bases and J lost 4; bases outside the gene matches: 17. This CDR3 spans 18 amino acids. Germline CDR1 and CDR2: MNHEY and SVGEGT. The CDR3 spells CASSSVGRDRRLAYGYTF. DNA for the CDR3: TGTGCCAGCAGTTCCGTTGGTCGGGACAGGCGCTTGGCCTATGGCTACACCTTC.

The CDR3 DNA reads as TGTGCCAGCAGCAATCGGGGACAGTATCAAGAGACCCAGTACTTC. As protein: CASSNRGQYQETQYF. The chain joins TRBV7-9 to TRBJ2-5; the match to TRBD1 covers 7 bases. Germline CDR1 is SEHNR and CDR2 is FQNEAQ (reference sequence). Trimming at V came to 5 bases and at J to 2 bases, leaving 8 bases not matched to a gene. This CDR3 spans 15 amino acids.

This clonotype was seen more than once but under ten times. The chain uses TRBV20-1 and TRBJ2-7; TRBD2 matches 11 bases. The V segment lost 3 bases and the J segment 1 base; nucleotides outside the gene matches: 8. The CDR3 is 16 amino acids. Per the germline V gene, CDR1 is DFQATT and CDR2 is SNEGSKA (reference sequence). The CDR3 protein is CSARGLPSGGSYEQYF. CDR3 coding DNA: TGCAGTGCTAGGGGCCTTCCTAGCGGGGGGTCCTACGAGCAGTACTTC.

This chain uses TRBV6-8 with TRBJ1-6; a weak D match, TRBD1 (5 bases). The ends were cut back, 2 bases at V and 7 bases at J, with 12 bases in the middle. Germline V gene sequence: CDR1 MNHGY, CDR2 SAAAGT. The CDR3 has 15 residues. As DNA, the CDR3 is TGTGCCAGCAGTTACCACAAGGGACGGAATTCACCCCTCCACTTT. The encoded protein is CASSYHKGRNSPLHF.

The CDR3 DNA follows: TGTGCCAGCAGCTTGGGACAGGGTGTGGGAAATCAGCCCCAGCATTTT. Protein sequence: CASSLGQGVGNQPQHF. The chain recombines TRBV7-6 with TRBJ1-5, with 9 bases identical to TRBD1. J lost 4 bases, V lost 3 bases, and 7 bases had no gene match. The CDR3 totals 16 residues. The V gene's germline CDR1 is SGHVS and CDR2 FNYEAQ. Full variable domain (outside the CDR3, taken from reference TRBV7-6 and TRBJ1-5): GAGVSQSPRYKVTKRGQDVALRCDPISGHVSLYWYRQALGQGPEFLTYFNYEAQQDKSGLPNDRFSAERPEGSISTLTIQRTEQRDSAMYRCASSLGQGVGNQPQHFGDGTRLSIL.

The chain employs TRBV18 and TRBJ2-1; D might be TRBD1 (5 bases). V lost 3 bases, J lost 2 bases, and 14 bases lay in between. The CDR3 has 16 amino acids. Germline assignment: CDR1 KGHSH and CDR2 LQKENI. The CDR3 nucleotides are TGTGCCAGCTCACCGAATAGCAGGGAACCCTACAATGAGCAGTTCTTC. Amino acid sequence: CASSPNSREPYNEQFF. Full variable domain (outside the CDR3, taken from reference TRBV18 and TRBJ2-1): NAGVMQNPRHLVRRRGQEARLRCSPMKGHSHVYWYRQLPEEGLKFMVYLQKENIIDESGMPKERFSAEFPKEGPSILRIQQVVRGDSAAYFCASSPNSREPYNEQFFGPGTRLTVL.